This TCR beta chain was observed in a study of technical replicates of blood from a few donors. TCRdb keeps only in-frame clones here, not all; method: immunoSEQ multiplex PCR. Here the sample spans approximately 75,000 clones, approximately 96% being singletons. Trimming pared 7 bases from V and 3 bases from J, leaving 13 bases between. CDR3 length: 13 residues. Looked up from germline, CDR1 is MDHEN and CDR2 is SYDVKM. Sequenced material: T cells isolated from PBMCs. The source is a human donor in good health. The chain links TRBV28 to TRBJ2-7; TRBD1 is a possible D gene (6 bases). CDR3 coding DNA: TGTGCCAGCACACGCGGACAGATCTACGAGCAGTACTTC. It codes for CASTRGQIYEQYF.